The 16 T cell receptor beta chains given below trace back to one sample, sequenced in a study of cytomegalovirus exposure and HLA in healthy donors. The primer mix had 60 Vbeta and 13 Jbeta primers. Libraries were prepared by immunoSEQ multiplex PCR; TCRdb keeps only in-frame clonotypes and omits some of them. The data contain around 150,000 clones, 70% to 85% of them seen just once; the ten biggest clones take up approximately 1.5%. Specimen: PBMCs. Every receptor here comes from a man younger than 45 in good health and CMV-seropositive.

The CDR3, as DNA: TGTGCCAGCAGTTTGGGACAGCCGGACAATGAGCAGTTCTTC. It codes for CASSLGQPDNEQFF. The chain joins TRBV28 to TRBJ2-1, with TRBD1 matching 7 bases. The CDR3 has 14 residues. Germline V gene data show CDR1 as MDHEN and CDR2 as SYDVKM. J gave up 5 bases and V 3 bases, and 4 bases lay outside the gene matches.

The CDR3, as DNA: TGCGCCAGCAGCTATCGGACAGGGGAGGGTACAGATACGCAGTATTTT. Translated: CASSYRTGEGTDTQYF. The gene calls are TRBV4-1 and TRBJ2-3, with TRBD1 matching over 9 bases. Germline V gene data show CDR1 as MGHRA and CDR2 as YSYEKL. This CDR3 has 16 amino acids. With 5 bases clipped from V and 3 bases from J, the junction kept 9 bases outside the gene matches.

As for this clone: This sample includes further DNA sequences coding for the same CDR3. The chain employs TRBV7-9 and TRBJ1-5; a weak D match, TRBD1 (5 bases). Germline loops: CDR1 SEHNR, CDR2 FQNEAQ (reference sequence). This CDR3 comprises 14 residues. V was cut by 4 bases and J by 6 bases, with 13 bases left in between. The CDR3 DNA is TGTGCCAGCAGCTCCACGGGGGGGAGTCAGCCCCAGCATTTT. Amino acid sequence: CASSSTGGSQPQHF. The full variable domain, its missing parts supplied by reference TRBV7-9 and TRBJ1-5, is DTGVSQNPRHKITKRGQNVTFRCDPISEHNRLYWYRQTLGQGPEFLTYFQNEAQLEKSRLLSDRFSAERPKGSFSTLEIQRTEQGDSAMYLCASSSTGGSQPQHFGDGTRLSIL.

The V and J genes are TRBV4-1 and TRBJ2-7; 9 nucleotides match TRBD1. Trimming at V came to 2 bases and at J to 4 bases, leaving 12 bases not matched to a gene. There are 17 residues in the CDR3. Germline CDR1 reads MGHRA; CDR2 reads YSYEKL. The CDR3 loop reads CASSQYTSGQGRYEQYF. The CDR3 coding sequence is TGCGCCAGCAGCCAATATACCAGTGGACAGGGGCGGTACGAGCAGTACTTC.

The chain joins TRBV2 to TRBJ2-5; TRBD2 might be the D (7 bases). Germline V lookup: CDR1 SNHLY, CDR2 FYNNEI. The CDR3 has 13 amino acids. V was trimmed by 7 bases and J by 6 bases, leaving 15 bases between them. The CDR3 DNA is TGTGCCAGCACTATAGGGGGGGAGCAGACCCAGTACTTC. This translates into CASTIGGEQTQYF.

The V gene is TRBV28, the J gene TRBJ2-3; TRBD2 aligns across 7 bases. CDR3 size: 13 residues. J gave up 2 bases and V 7 bases, and 3 bases lay outside the gene matches. Per germline, CDR1 MDHEN and CDR2 SYDVKM. The CDR3 DNA is TGTGCCAGCACTAGCGGAGACACAGATACGCAGTATTTT. It yields the protein CASTSGDTDTQYF.

This clone has more than one count but fewer than ten. The rearrangement uses TRBV2 and TRBJ1-1; 7 nucleotides agree with TRBD1. CDR3 length: 13 amino acids. Germline values: CDR1 SNHLY, CDR2 FYNNEI. V lost 6 bases, J lost 3 bases, and 4 bases stayed unmatched. This CDR3 reads CASRGGQDTEAFF. The DNA for the CDR3 is TGTGCCAGCAGGGGTGGACAGGACACTGAAGCTTTCTTT.

This chain uses TRBV7-5 with TRBJ1-5. TRBV7-5 is annotated as a pseudogene. This CDR3 is built from 14 residues. CDR3 DNA sequence: TGTGCCAGAAGCTTACGGGTTAGCAATCAGCCCCAGCATTTT. It is translated as CARSLRVSNQPQHF.

The chain is built from TRBV7-2 and TRBJ1-2, with a tentative D call TRBD1 (6 bases). Trimming took 5 bases from V and 4 from J, leaving 14 bases between them. This CDR3 has 14 amino acids. Germline CDR1 reads SGHTA; CDR2 reads FQGNSA. CDR3 loop: CASSRPTGLYGYTF. CDR3 nucleotides: TGTGCCAGCAGCAGACCTACAGGGCTCTATGGCTACACCTTC.

The CDR3 is CASSSLAATMRETQYF. The CDR3 nucleotides are TGTGCCAGCAGTTCACTAGCGGCTACCATGAGAGAGACCCAGTACTTC. The chain couples TRBV6-5 to TRBJ2-5; 8 bases are a match to TRBD2. This CDR3 is built from 16 residues. After removal of 4 bases from V and 4 bases from J, the junction contained 11 bases not matched to a gene. In germline, CDR1 is MNHEY, CDR2 SVGAGI.

The DNA of the CDR3 is TGTGCCAGCAGCCTCCTGGAGGGGAGAGATGGCTACACCTTC. Translated, it gives CASSLLEGRDGYTF. V and J are TRBV2 and TRBJ1-2, with D perhaps matching TRBD1 (5 bases). The length of the CDR3 is 14 residues. The ends were cut back, 6 bases at V and 6 bases at J, with 17 bases in the middle. The germline V gene has CDR1 SNHLY and CDR2 FYNNEI.

CDR3 loop: CASSSFDSNTQYF. The DNA for the CDR3 is TGTGCCAGCAGCTCCTTCGACTCGAATACGCAGTATTTT. J is TRBJ2-3 and V is TRBV7-7; D is ambiguous. Germline CDR1 reads SSHAT; CDR2 reads FNYEAQ (reference sequence). The CDR3 is 13 amino acids. V was shortened by 4 bases and J by 7 bases, with 12 bases between the two germline ends.

V is TRBV11-3 and J is TRBJ1-2; 8 bases align to TRBD1. This CDR3 spans 13 amino acids. Looked up from germline, CDR1 is SGHNT and CDR2 is YENEEA. V lost 4 bases and J lost 5; bases outside the gene matches: 3. CDR3 in DNA: TGTGCCAGCAGCTCCCGACAGGGGTATGGCTACACCTTC. As protein: CASSSRQGYGYTF. The full variable domain, with the rest looked up from reference TRBV11-3 and TRBJ1-2, is EAGVVQSPRYKIIEKKQPVAFWCNPISGHNTLYWYLQNLGQGPELLIRYENEEAVDDSQLPKDRFSAERLKGVDSTLKIQPAELGDSAVYLCASSSRQGYGYTFGSGTRLTVV.

V usage is TRBV10-3 and J usage is TRBJ2-5; 12 bases map to TRBD2. There are 17 residues in the CDR3. Losses at the gene ends were 6 bases for V and 5 bases for J; bases not matched to a gene: 13. Germline CDR1 is ENHRY and CDR2 is SYGVKD. DNA for the CDR3: TGTGCCATCAGCCCATCTAGCGGGAGGGCCCTCGGGGAGACCCAGTACTTC. It translates to CAISPSSGRALGETQYF.

The genes are TRBV5-1 and TRBJ2-3; 10 nucleotides line up with TRBD1. The V segment lost 3 bases and the J segment 2 bases; nucleotides outside the gene matches: 6. The CDR3 has 16 amino acids. Germline loops: CDR1 SGHRS, CDR2 YFSETQ. The DNA of the CDR3 is TGCGCCAGCAGCTCCGGACAGGGGGATAACACAGATACGCAGTATTTT. It translates to CASSSGQGDNTDTQYF.

The CDR3 loop is CASSVGIEGGSPRTQYF. The CDR3 nucleotides are TGTGCCAGCAGCGTAGGTATAGAAGGAGGTAGCCCCCGAACCCAGTACTTC. The rearrangement links TRBV9 to TRBJ2-5, with D possibly being TRBD2 (5 bases). Per germline, CDR1 SGDLS and CDR2 YYNGEE. V lost 0 bases, J lost 8 bases, and 23 bases lay in between. The CDR3 consists of 17 residues.